This T cell receptor beta chain was profiled in a study of blood T cells in healthy people across ages. General study points: The recorded TCR beta diversity per million T cells decreased in a roughly linear manner with age. Versus aged donors, long-lived donors had higher diversity and more naive CD4+ cells.

Next came a second PCR, run for about 6 to 12 cycles, which used a sample-barcoded 5' primer along with a J-beta primer mix. TCRdb used MiXCR to reprocess the 5' RACE reads, holding one entry per CDR3 protein. The profile shows over 950,000 distinct CDR3 sequences, roughly 51% of them singletons. J was trimmed by 0 bases and V by 3 bases; bases with no gene match: 11. This CDR3 contains 18 residues. Germline loops: CDR1 MDHEN, CDR2 SYDVKM. Total RNA, at least 6 micrograms per sample, came from PBMCs. Comment on this clonotype: Antigen unknown.

The gene calls are TRBV28 and TRBJ2-1; 7 bases match TRBD1. The sequence was obtained from a woman in her sixties in good health. What was sequenced was blood. The CDR3 sequence: CASSFRLDRAISYNEQFF. As DNA, the CDR3 is TGTGCCAGCAGTTTCCGCCTCGACAGGGCCATCTCCTACAATGAGCAGTTCTTC.